This T cell receptor beta chain was found in a study of technical replicates of blood from a few donors. The V segment lost 6 bases and the J segment 6 bases; nucleotides outside the gene matches: 6. This CDR3 spans 14 amino acids. Germline lookup yields CDR1 SGHDT and CDR2 YYEEEE. TCRdb's table, derived via immunoSEQ multiplex PCR, lists solely in-frame clones and lacks some. The table lists about 87,000 clones, around 93% of them singletons. Source material: T cells isolated from PBMCs. The V and J genes are TRBV5-6 and TRBJ2-7; TRBD2 aligns across 13 bases. The clonotype originates from a human donor in good health. CDR3 DNA: TGTGCCAGCAACCAACTAGCGGGAGGGAGCGAGCAGTACTTC. It yields the protein CASNQLAGGSEQYF.